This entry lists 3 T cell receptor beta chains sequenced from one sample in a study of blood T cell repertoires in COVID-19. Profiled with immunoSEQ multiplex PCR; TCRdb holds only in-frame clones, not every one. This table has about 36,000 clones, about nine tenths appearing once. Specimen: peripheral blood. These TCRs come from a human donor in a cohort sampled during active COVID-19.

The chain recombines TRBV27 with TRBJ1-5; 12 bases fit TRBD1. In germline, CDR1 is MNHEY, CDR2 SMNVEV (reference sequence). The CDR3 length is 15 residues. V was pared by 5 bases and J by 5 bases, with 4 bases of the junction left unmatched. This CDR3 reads CASSGRDRGHQPQHF. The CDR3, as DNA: TGTGCCAGCAGTGGCCGGGACAGGGGGCATCAGCCCCAGCATTTT.

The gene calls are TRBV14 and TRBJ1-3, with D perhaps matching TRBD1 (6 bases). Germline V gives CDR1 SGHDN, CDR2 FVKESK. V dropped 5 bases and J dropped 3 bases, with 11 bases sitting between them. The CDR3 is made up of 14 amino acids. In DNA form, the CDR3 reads TGTGCCAGCAGCTTCGGGACACTTGGAAACACCATATATTTT. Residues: CASSFGTLGNTIYF.

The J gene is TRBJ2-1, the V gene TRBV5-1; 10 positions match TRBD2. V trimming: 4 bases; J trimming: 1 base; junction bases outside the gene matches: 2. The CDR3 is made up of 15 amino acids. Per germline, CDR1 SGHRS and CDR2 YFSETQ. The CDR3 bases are TGCGCCAGCAGCCTAGCGGGAGAATCCTACAATGAGCAGTTCTTC. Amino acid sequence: CASSLAGESYNEQFF.